The 4 T cell receptor beta chains given below trace back to one sample, sequenced in a study of blood T cell repertoires in COVID-19. Some clones are missing from TCRdb's copy, which holds only in-frame ones; the method was immunoSEQ multiplex PCR. The sample shows under 450,000 clones, roughly nine tenths of them seen only once. Sequences were obtained from PBMCs or T cells enriched from blood (not recorded which). These receptors were collected from a woman in her thirties or forties who had been exposed to COVID-19.

The rearrangement joins TRBV11-3 to TRBJ2-1; 7 bases agree with TRBD1. Germline CDR1 SGHNT, CDR2 YENEEA. The length of the CDR3 is 15 residues. V gave up 3 bases and J gave up 7 bases; unmatched junction bases: 9. The CDR3 DNA reads as TGTGCCAGCAGCTTTGACAGGGACATTGGGAATGAGCAGTTCTTC. Its protein is CASSFDRDIGNEQFF.

V gene TRBV7-6 combines with J gene TRBJ2-7; unclear D gene. Germline assignment: CDR1 SGHVS and CDR2 FNYEAQ. CDR3 length equals 14 residues. Trimming stripped 5 bases from V and 2 bases from J, with 13 bases between. CDR3 coding DNA: TGTGCCAGCAGCCCCAGACCCAGCGCCTACGAGCAGTACTTC. This gives the protein CASSPRPSAYEQYF.

Here the CDR3 DNA reads TGTGCCAGCAGTTTAAGGGGTTTGTACGGCTACACCTTC. This translates into CASSLRGLYGYTF. This chain uses TRBV27 with TRBJ1-2; weak D call: TRBD1 (5 bases). CDR3 length: 13 residues. Germline CDR1 reads MNHEY; CDR2 reads SMNVEV (reference sequence). The germline V and J ends were trimmed by 2 bases and 8 bases, with 12 bases remaining between them.

The V gene is TRBV5-1, the J gene TRBJ1-4; TRBD1 agrees at 8 bases. Germline loops: CDR1 SGHRS, CDR2 YFSETQ. The CDR3 runs to 14 residues. With 5 bases clipped from V and 2 bases from J, the junction kept 2 bases outside the gene matches. CDR3 bases: TGCGCCAGCAGTCGGACAGGGACTAATGAAAAACTGTTTTTT. This translates into CASSRTGTNEKLFF.